These 20 T cell receptor beta chains share one sample of origin, sequenced in a study of blood T cell repertoires in COVID-19. Profiling relied on immunoSEQ multiplex PCR, and the TCRdb table lists in-frame clones only, not all of them. The data hold tens of thousands of clones, with around 92% observed a single time. Sequencing used peripheral blood. The source of these receptors is a woman of 80 years or more with acute or convalescent COVID-19.

The gene calls are TRBV5-1 and TRBJ1-6, with D uncertain. V lost 3 bases and J 0 bases, leaving 4 bases between the germline ends. The CDR3 runs 14 residues. CDR1 and CDR2 from the germline V gene are SGHRS and YFSETQ. CDR3 DNA: TGCGCCAGCAGCTGGGCCTCCTATAATTCACCCCTCCACTTT. Translation: CASSWASYNSPLHF.

This sequence joins TRBV11-2 and TRBJ2-7, with D tentatively TRBD2 (6 bases). Deletions cut 4 bases from V and 1 base from J, with 17 bases between. CDR1 is SGHAT and CDR2 is FQNNGV in the germline V gene. CDR3 length: 16 residues. The CDR3 region is CASSYLSGLKSYEQYF. The CDR3 region has the DNA TGTGCCAGCAGCTACTTATCGGGACTGAAGTCCTACGAGCAGTACTTC.

This rearrangement joins TRBV7-8 to TRBJ1-2; 8 positions match TRBD1. Unmatched junction bases numbered 11, after V lost 2 bases and J lost 6 bases. In germline, CDR1 is SGHVS, CDR2 FQNEAQ. CDR3 length: 16 amino acids. The CDR3 DNA reads as TGTGCCAGCAGCTTAAGGTCGGGACAGGAGGTACATGGCTACACCTTC. It specifies CASSLRSGQEVHGYTF.

CDR3 protein: CASSLGGWGGTAEAFF. CDR3 coding DNA: TGTGCCAGCAGCTTGGGGGGCTGGGGCGGAACGGCTGAAGCTTTCTTT. The J gene is TRBJ1-1, the V gene TRBV5-4, with D perhaps matching TRBD1 (5 bases). CDR3 length equals 16 residues. Trimming left V 0 bases short and J 6 bases short, with 18 bases between. Germline CDR1 SGHNT, CDR2 YYREEE (reference sequence).

The chain carries TRBV3-1 (or the pseudogene TRBV3-2) and TRBJ1-6; D might be TRBD1 (6 bases). This CDR3 comprises 14 residues. Trimming stripped 4 bases from V and 10 bases from J, with 14 bases between. CDR1 is LGHDT and CDR2 is YNNKEL in the germline V gene (reference sequence). CDR3 bases: TGTGCCAGCAGCCCGGGACACCGAGGGTCACCCCTCCACTTT. Protein sequence: CASSPGHRGSPLHF.

The chain combines TRBV6-5 with TRBJ1-1; D call uncertain. The germline V gene has CDR1 MNHEY and CDR2 SVGAGI. The CDR3 is 12 residues long. The ends were cut back, 6 bases at V and 6 bases at J, with 11 bases in the middle. CDR3 protein: CASSSTRAEAFF. The DNA for the CDR3 is TGTGCCAGCAGCTCGACTCGGGCTGAAGCTTTCTTT.

The J gene is TRBJ2-3, the V gene TRBV5-4; 8 positions match TRBD2. The V segment lost 6 bases and the J segment 0 bases; nucleotides outside the gene matches: 12. This CDR3 is built from 17 residues. Germline assignment: CDR1 SGHNT and CDR2 YYREEE (reference sequence). The DNA of the CDR3 is TGTGCCAGCACCCCAAAAAGCGGGGGTCCTAGCACAGATACGCAGTATTTT. This gives the protein CASTPKSGGPSTDTQYF.

The chain joins TRBV18 to TRBJ2-5, with 9 bases that match TRBD1. With V trimmed by 2 bases and J by 4 bases, 2 bases remained unmatched. The CDR3 is 14 amino acids. Germline values: CDR1 KGHSH, CDR2 LQKENI. DNA of the CDR3: TGTGCCAGCTCACCAACGGACAGGGGAGAGACCCAGTACTTC. Translated, it gives CASSPTDRGETQYF.

This sequence joins TRBV29-1 and TRBJ2-1; 8 bases match TRBD1. This CDR3 is 15 amino acids long. Germline V gives CDR1 SQVTM, CDR2 ANQGSEA. V shed 6 bases, J shed 3 bases, and the junction held 10 bases outside the gene matches. This CDR3 is CSVTFRDRNYNEQFF. DNA of the CDR3: TGCAGCGTAACCTTCCGGGACAGGAACTACAATGAGCAGTTCTTC.

V and J are TRBV6-6 and TRBJ2-2; TRBD1 matches at 8 bases. The V gene's germline CDR1 is MNHNY and CDR2 SVGAGI (reference sequence). This CDR3 region has 16 residues. V gave up 0 bases and J gave up 4 bases; unmatched junction bases: 4. CDR3 sequence: CASSYSGQVSTGELFF. In nucleotides, the CDR3 is TGTGCCAGCAGTTACTCGGGACAGGTCAGCACCGGGGAGCTGTTTTTT.

V usage is TRBV18 and J usage is TRBJ2-4; D may be TRBD1 (5 bases). Trimming took 1 base from V and 1 from J, leaving 14 bases between them. CDR1 is KGHSH, CDR2 LQKENI, per germline. CDR3 length equals 17 residues. CDR3 sequence reads: CASSPLGAQEAKNIQYF. The DNA for the CDR3 is TGTGCCAGCTCACCACTTGGGGCACAAGAGGCCAAAAACATTCAGTACTTC.

This clone showed up just once. The chain recombines TRBV5-1 with TRBJ2-3; TRBD2 agrees at 11 bases. The germline V gene encodes CDR1 SGHRS and CDR2 YFSETQ. This CDR3 has 17 residues. After removal of 0 bases from V and 5 bases from J, the junction contained 8 bases not matched to a gene. CDR3 sequence: CASSLAVAGGLVDTQYF. CDR3 nucleotide sequence: TGCGCCAGCAGCTTGGCAGTAGCGGGGGGGCTTGTAGATACGCAGTATTTT.

CDR3 bases: TGTGCCAGCAGCTTCGGTGGCGCTCGTCTAGCGGAAGAGACCCAGTACTTC. Residues: CASSFGGARLAEETQYF. The chain has TRBV3-1 (or the pseudogene TRBV3-2) and TRBJ2-5; TRBD2 matches at 7 bases. The CDR3 runs to 17 residues. The trim removed 5 bases at V and 3 bases at J, leaving 15 bases unmatched. Germline assignment: CDR1 LGHDT and CDR2 YNNKEL (reference sequence).

The DNA for the CDR3 is TGTGCCAGCTCACCACCGACAGTGAACACTGAAGCTTTCTTT. Protein sequence: CASSPPTVNTEAFF. The chain carries TRBV18 and TRBJ1-1; maybe TRBD1 (5 bases). The CDR3 length is 14 residues. Looked up from germline, CDR1 is KGHSH and CDR2 is LQKENI. V lost 0 bases to trimming and J lost 0 bases, with 5 bases between them.

The rearrangement joins TRBV12-3 or TRBV12-4 to TRBJ1-1, with a tentative D call TRBD1 (5 bases). Deletions cut 6 bases from V and 4 bases from J, with 12 bases between. The CDR3 loop spans 13 amino acids. In DNA form, the CDR3 reads TGTGCCAGCAGAGGGGCGCAGGGCACTGAAGCTTTCTTT. It codes for CASRGAQGTEAFF.

The rearrangement links TRBV9 to TRBJ2-3; TRBD2 matches 9 bases. The CDR3 consists of 15 residues. Germline trimming cut 2 bases from V and 0 bases from J; bases unmatched to any gene: 1. The germline V gene has CDR1 SGDLS and CDR2 YYNGEE. The CDR3 region has the DNA TGTGCCAGCAGCGTCAGCGGGGGGAGCACAGATACGCAGTATTTT. Translation: CASSVSGGSTDTQYF.

This chain joins TRBV6-6 and TRBJ1-4, with D perhaps matching TRBD1 (5 bases). Germline V gene data show CDR1 as MNHNY and CDR2 as SVGAGI (reference sequence). The CDR3 spans 15 residues. V gave up 4 bases and J gave up 7 bases, with 16 bases separating them. The CDR3 DNA sequence: TGTGCCAGCAGTTTTCCGGGACTGGGAGTTGAAAAACTGTTTTTT. It specifies CASSFPGLGVEKLFF.

The V and J genes are TRBV5-1 and TRBJ1-4; D possibly corresponds to TRBD1 (5 bases). Trimming left V 2 bases short and J 8 bases short, with 10 bases between. Germline CDR1 and CDR2: SGHRS and YFSETQ. The CDR3 is 13 amino acids. As DNA, the CDR3 is TGCGCCAGCAGCTTTGGGGCCGAGGAAAAACTGTTTTTT. Translating gives CASSFGAEEKLFF.

The V and J genes are TRBV6-5 and TRBJ1-1; 8 nucleotides align to TRBD1. The CDR3 is 13 residues long. In germline, CDR1 is MNHEY, CDR2 SVGAGI. V was clipped by 11 bases and J by 1 base; unmatched bases: 6. The CDR3 coding sequence is TGTGCCGGATGGACAGGGAGGAACACTGAAGCTTTCTTT. Residues: CAGWTGRNTEAFF.

The V gene is TRBV27, the J gene TRBJ2-1; 9 nucleotides line up with TRBD1. The CDR3 loop spans 14 amino acids. V was pared by 5 bases and J by 8 bases, with 7 bases of the junction left unmatched. Germline CDR1 is MNHEY and CDR2 is SMNVEV (reference sequence). As DNA, the CDR3 is TGTGCCAGCAGTATCCGACAGGGGGGCTATGAGCAGTTCTTC. This encodes CASSIRQGGYEQFF.